These T cell receptor beta chains were read from a single sample in a study of control samples from healthy donors and cancer patients. Sequenced by immunoSEQ multiplex PCR; TCRdb stores in-frame clones only, minus some. The sample contains approximately 230,000 clones, 82% of which appear only once. The sample comprised PBMCs. These receptor sequences come from an older woman with lung cancer. CDR3s include the opening cysteine and the closing phenylalanine or tryptophan. A D gene is named only where the DNA matches it firmly. Not every row has a clone size; where given, it reads once, few, many or a size class.

d_call j_call clone_size v_call cdr3_nt cdr3_aa
TRBD1 TRBJ1-5 many TRBV28 TGTGCCAGCAGTCCAACCCCCGGGACAGGGTTGAGACAGCCCCAGCATTTT CASSPTPGTGLRQPQHF
TRBD1 TRBJ1-5 NA TRBV12-5 TGTGCTAGTGGTTCCGGACAGGGCAGCAATCAGCCCCAGCATTTT CASGSGQGSNQPQHF
NA TRBJ1-6 NA TRBV6-5 TGTGCCAGCAGTTACTCAGGGTTTTCACCCCTCCACTTT CASSYSGFSPLHF
NA TRBJ2-3 NA TRBV19 TGTGCCAGTAGTATAGTGGGTGGCAGAAGCACAGATACGCAGTATTTT CASSIVGGRSTDTQYF
NA TRBJ2-2 NA TRBV21-1 TGTGCCAGCAGATCCAGAAACGGCGGGGAGCTGTTTTTT CASRSRNGGELFF
NA TRBJ2-3 NA TRBV5-1 TGCGCCAGCAGCTCGGAGGGGCGCAATCCAGATACGCAGTATTTT CASSSEGRNPDTQYF
NA TRBJ1-4 NA TRBV6-5 TGTGCCAGCAGGAGGGGGGAAAAACTGTTTTTT CASRRGEKLFF
NA TRBJ1-3 NA TRBV12-3/TRBV12-4 TGTGCCAGCAGGGGTTACTCTGGAAACACCATATATTTT CASRGYSGNTIYF
TRBD2 TRBJ2-2 once TRBV28 TGTGCCAGCAGTTCGGCGGGGGGGCAGGACACCGGGGAGCTGTTTTTT CASSSAGGQDTGELFF
NA TRBJ2-2 NA TRBV6-5 TGTGCCGCCTACGGCGAGCACACCGGGGAGCTGTTTTTT CAAYGEHTGELFF
TRBD2 TRBJ2-3 NA TRBV9 TGTGCCAGCAGCGGAACTAGCGGGATCACAGATACGCAGTATTTT CASSGTSGITDTQYF
TRBD2 TRBJ2-4 NA TRBV5-1 TGCGCCAGCAGCTTGGGGCTTACGGGACTAGCGCCCCACGTTCAGTACTTC CASSLGLTGLAPHVQYF
NA TRBJ1-5 NA TRBV2 TGTGCCAGCGCGAACAGGGATCACCAGCCCCAGCATTTT CASANRDHQPQHF
NA TRBJ1-3 NA TRBV18 TGTGCCAGCTCACCACCGCACCTTTTCTCTGGAAACACCATATATTTT CASSPPHLFSGNTIYF
NA TRBJ2-7 NA TRBV15 TGTGCCACCAGCAGAGATCGGGGACCCTACGAGCAGTACTTC CATSRDRGPYEQYF
TRBD2 TRBJ2-1 NA TRBV11-2 TGTGCCAGCAGCTTGGGACTAGCCTACAATGAGCAGTTCTTC CASSLGLAYNEQFF
NA TRBJ1-6 few TRBV4-1 TGCGCCAGCAGCCAAGGGGACTTCAACGGACCCCTCCACTTT CASSQGDFNGPLHF
NA TRBJ2-3 NA TRBV6-5 TGTGCCAGCAGACTAGGGGGAGATACGCAGTATTTT CASRLGGDTQYF
TRBD2 TRBJ2-5 NA TRBV9 TGTGCCAGCAGCGTAGATGCTAGCGGGGGGGGAGAGACCCAGTACTTC CASSVDASGGGETQYF
TRBD1 TRBJ1-2 NA TRBV9 TGTGCCAGCAGCGTAGGCCAGGGGGTTAACTATGGCTACACCTTC CASSVGQGVNYGYTF
NA TRBJ1-6 NA TRBV12-3/TRBV12-4 TGTGCCAGCAGTACATGGGACCGTTCACCCCTCCACTTT CASSTWDRSPLHF
NA TRBJ1-4 NA TRBV4-1 TGCGCCAGCAGCCAAGGGGGCGGGATAAATGAAAAACTGTTTTTT CASSQGGGINEKLFF
NA TRBJ2-1 NA TRBV2 TGTGCCAGCAGCCTGGGCATAGTCGGGGGCAATGAGCAGTTCTTC CASSLGIVGGNEQFF
NA TRBJ2-2 NA TRBV10-1 TGCGCCAGCAGCCAGGGGGGCTACACCGGGGAGCTGTTTTTT CASSQGGYTGELFF
TRBD1 TRBJ1-3 once TRBV6-5 TGTGCCAGCACCCAAAGGGGGCGATCTGGAAACACCATATATTTT CASTQRGRSGNTIYF
NA TRBJ1-4 NA TRBV19 TGTGCCAGTAGTCCACCGGGACGGACTAATGAAAAACTGTTTTTT CASSPPGRTNEKLFF
NA TRBJ1-2 few TRBV3-1/TRBV3-2 TGTGCCAGCAGCCAAGGAGGCGGGATTTACTATGGCTACACCTTC CASSQGGGIYYGYTF